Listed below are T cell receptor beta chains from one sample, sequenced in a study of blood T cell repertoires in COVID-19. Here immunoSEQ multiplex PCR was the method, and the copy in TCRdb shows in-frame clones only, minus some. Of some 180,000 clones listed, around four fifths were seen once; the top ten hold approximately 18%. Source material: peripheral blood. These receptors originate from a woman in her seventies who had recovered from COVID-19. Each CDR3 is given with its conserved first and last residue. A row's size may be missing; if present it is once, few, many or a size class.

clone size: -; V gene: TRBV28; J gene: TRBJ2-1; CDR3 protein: CASSPPAGGLDEDEQFF
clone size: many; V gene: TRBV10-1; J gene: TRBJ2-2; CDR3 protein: CASSDRDTGELFF
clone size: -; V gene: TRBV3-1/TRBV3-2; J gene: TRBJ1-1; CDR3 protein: CASRRDGLNTEAFF
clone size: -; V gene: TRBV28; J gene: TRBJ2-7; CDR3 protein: CASSFGVPYEQYF
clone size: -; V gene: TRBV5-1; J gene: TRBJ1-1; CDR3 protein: CASSTLGTGSTEAFF
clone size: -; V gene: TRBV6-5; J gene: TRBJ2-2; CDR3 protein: CASSSTGGITGELFF
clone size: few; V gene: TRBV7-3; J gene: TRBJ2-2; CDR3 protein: CASSRQATGELFF
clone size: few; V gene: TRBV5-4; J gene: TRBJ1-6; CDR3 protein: CASSPISSYNSPLHF
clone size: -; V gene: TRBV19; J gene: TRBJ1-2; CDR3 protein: CASSTTHSGSGYTF
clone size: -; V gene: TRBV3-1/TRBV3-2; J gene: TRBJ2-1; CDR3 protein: CASSQDWGGSYNEQFF